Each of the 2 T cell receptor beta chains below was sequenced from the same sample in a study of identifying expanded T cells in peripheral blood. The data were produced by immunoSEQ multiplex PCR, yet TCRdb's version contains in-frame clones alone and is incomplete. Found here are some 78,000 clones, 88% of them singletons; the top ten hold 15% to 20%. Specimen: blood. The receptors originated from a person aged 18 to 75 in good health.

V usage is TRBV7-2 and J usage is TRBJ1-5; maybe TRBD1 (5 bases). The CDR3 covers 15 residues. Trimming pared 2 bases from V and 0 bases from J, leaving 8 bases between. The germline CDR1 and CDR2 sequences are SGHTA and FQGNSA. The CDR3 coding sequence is TGTGCCAGCAGCTTAACAGGTGATAGCAATCAGCCCCAGCATTTT. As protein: CASSLTGDSNQPQHF.

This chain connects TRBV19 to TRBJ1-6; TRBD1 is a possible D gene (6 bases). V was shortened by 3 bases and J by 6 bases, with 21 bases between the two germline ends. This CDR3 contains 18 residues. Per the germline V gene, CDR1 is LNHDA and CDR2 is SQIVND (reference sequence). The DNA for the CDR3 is TGTGCCAGTAGTATTTTTTTCGCCCGGGCCAGGGGTAATTCACCCCTCCACTTT. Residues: CASSIFFARARGNSPLHF.